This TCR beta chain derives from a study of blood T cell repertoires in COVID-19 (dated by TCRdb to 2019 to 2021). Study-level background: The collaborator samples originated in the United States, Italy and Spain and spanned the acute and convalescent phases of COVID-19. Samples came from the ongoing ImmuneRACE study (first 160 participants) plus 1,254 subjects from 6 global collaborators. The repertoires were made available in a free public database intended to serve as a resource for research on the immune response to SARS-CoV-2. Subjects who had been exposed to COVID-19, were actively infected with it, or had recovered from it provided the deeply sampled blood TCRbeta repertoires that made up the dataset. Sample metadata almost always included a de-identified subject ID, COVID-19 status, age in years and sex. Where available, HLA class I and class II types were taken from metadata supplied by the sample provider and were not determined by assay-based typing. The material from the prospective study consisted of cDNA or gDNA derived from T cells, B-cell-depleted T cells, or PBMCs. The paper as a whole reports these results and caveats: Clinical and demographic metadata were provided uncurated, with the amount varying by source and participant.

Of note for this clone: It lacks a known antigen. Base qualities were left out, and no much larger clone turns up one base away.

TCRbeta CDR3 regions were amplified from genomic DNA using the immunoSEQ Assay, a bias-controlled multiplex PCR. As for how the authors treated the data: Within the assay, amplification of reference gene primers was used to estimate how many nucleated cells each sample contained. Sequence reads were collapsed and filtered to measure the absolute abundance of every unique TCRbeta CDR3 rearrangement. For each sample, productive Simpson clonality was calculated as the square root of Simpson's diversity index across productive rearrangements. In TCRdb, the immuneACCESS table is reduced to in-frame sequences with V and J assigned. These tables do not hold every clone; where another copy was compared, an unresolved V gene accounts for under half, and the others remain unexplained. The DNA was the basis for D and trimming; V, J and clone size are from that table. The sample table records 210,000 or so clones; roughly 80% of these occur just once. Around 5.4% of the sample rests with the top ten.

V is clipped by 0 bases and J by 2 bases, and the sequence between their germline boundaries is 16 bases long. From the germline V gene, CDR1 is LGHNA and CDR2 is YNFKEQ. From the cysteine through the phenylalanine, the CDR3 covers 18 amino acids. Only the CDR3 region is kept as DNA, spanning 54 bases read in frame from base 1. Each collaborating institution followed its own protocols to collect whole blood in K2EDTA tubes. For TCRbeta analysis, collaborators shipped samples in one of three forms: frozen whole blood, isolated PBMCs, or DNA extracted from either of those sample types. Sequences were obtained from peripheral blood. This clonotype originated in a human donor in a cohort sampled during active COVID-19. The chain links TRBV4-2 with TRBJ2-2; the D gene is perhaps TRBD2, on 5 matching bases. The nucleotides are TGTGCCAGCAGCCAAGAACCACCCGGGGTCGTCAACACCGGGGAGCTGTTTTTT. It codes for CASSQEPPGVVNTGELFF.